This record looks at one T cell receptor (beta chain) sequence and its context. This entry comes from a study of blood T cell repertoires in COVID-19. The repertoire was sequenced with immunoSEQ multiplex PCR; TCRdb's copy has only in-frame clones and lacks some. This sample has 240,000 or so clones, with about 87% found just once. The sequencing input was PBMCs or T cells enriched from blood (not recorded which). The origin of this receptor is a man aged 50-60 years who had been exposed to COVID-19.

CDR3 sequence reads: CASSLVGAEQYF. The DNA for the CDR3 is TGTGCCAGCAGCTTGGTGGGGGCCGAGCAGTACTTC. The chain is built from TRBV5-5 and TRBJ2-7; D perhaps matches TRBD1 (6 bases). Germline V CDR1 and CDR2: SGHKS, YYEKEE (reference sequence). The length of the CDR3 is 12 residues. The V and J ends lost 0 bases and 6 bases respectively, with 7 bases between them.